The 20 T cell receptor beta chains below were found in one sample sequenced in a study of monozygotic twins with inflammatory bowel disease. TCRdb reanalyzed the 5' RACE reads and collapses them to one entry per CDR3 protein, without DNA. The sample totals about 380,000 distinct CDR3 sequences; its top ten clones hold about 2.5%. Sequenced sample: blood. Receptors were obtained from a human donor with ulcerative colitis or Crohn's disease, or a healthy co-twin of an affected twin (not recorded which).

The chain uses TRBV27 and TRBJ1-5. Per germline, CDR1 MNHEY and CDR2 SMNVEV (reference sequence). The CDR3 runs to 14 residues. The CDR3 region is CASGNLGGNQPQHF.

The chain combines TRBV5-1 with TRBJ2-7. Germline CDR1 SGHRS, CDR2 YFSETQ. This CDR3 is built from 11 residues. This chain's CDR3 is CASSDYYEQYF.

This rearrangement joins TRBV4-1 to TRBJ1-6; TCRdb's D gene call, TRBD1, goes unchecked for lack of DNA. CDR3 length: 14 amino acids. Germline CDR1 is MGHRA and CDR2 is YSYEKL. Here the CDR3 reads CASRSGRIYSPLHF.

CDR3 sequence: CSVAYRGGGTEAFF. The chain joins TRBV29-1 to TRBJ1-1; TCRdb names TRBD1, which stays unverified in the absence of DNA. Germline V gene lookup returns CDR1 SQVTM and CDR2 ANQGSEA. This CDR3 has 14 residues.

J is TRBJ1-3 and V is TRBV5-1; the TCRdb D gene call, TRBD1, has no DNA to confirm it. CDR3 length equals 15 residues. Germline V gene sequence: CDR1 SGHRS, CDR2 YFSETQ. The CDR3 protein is CASSRGTDSGNTIYF.

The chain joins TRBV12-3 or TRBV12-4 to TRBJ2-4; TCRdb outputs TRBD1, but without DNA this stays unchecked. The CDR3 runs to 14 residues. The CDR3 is CASSPGGIKNIQYF.

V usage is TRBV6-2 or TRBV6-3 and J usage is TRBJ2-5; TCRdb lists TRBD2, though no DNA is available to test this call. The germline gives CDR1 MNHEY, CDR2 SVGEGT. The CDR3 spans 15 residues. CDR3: CASSYTSGRQETQYF.

This CDR3 is CASSQSDRGRGSPLHF. This rearrangement joins TRBV4-1 to TRBJ1-6; TCRdb reports TRBD1, a call that lacks DNA to check it against. Per germline, CDR1 MGHRA and CDR2 YSYEKL. This CDR3 comprises 16 residues.

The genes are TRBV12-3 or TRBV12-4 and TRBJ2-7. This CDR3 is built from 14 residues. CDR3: CASSPDGRRYEQYF.

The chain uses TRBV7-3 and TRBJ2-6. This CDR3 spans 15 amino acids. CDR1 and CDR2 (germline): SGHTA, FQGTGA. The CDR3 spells CASSPRSSGANVLTF. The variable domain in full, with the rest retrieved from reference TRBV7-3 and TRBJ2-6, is GAGVSQTPSNKVTEKGKYVELRCDPISGHTALYWYRQSLGQGPEFLIYFQGTGAADDSGLPNDRFFAVRPEGSVSTLKIQRTERGDSAVYLCASSPRSSGANVLTFGAGSRLTVL.

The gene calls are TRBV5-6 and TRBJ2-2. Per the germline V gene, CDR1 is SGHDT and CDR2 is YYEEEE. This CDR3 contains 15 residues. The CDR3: CASSQIGINTGELFF.

CDR3: CASSLAARPTYEQYF. The gene calls are TRBV5-1 and TRBJ2-7. Germline values: CDR1 SGHRS, CDR2 YFSETQ. The CDR3 contains 15 residues.

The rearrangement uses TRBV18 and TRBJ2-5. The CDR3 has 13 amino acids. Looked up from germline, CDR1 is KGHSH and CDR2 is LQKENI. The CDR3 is CASSPNMEETQYF. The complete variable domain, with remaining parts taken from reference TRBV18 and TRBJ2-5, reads NAGVMQNPRHLVRRRGQEARLRCSPMKGHSHVYWYRQLPEEGLKFMVYLQKENIIDESGMPKERFSAEFPKEGPSILRIQQVVRGDSAAYFCASSPNMEETQYFGPGTRLLVL.

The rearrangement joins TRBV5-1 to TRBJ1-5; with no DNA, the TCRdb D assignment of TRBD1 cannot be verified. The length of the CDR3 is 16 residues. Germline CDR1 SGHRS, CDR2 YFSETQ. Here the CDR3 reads CASSRGTGEDNQPQHF.

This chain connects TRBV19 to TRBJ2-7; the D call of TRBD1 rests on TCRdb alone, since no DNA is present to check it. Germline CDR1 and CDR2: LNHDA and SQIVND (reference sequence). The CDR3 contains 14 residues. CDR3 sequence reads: CASSRQGARHEQYF.

The CDR3 sequence is CASIRGEPYNEQFF. The chain has TRBV10-2 and TRBJ2-1; TCRdb selects TRBD1, and the lack of DNA leaves this call unchecked. The germline gives CDR1 WSHSY, CDR2 SAAADI. The CDR3 extends over 14 amino acids.

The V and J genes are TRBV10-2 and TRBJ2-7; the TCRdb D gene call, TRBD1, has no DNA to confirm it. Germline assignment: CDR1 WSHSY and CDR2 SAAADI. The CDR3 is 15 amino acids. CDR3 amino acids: CASSSPDRALYEQYF.

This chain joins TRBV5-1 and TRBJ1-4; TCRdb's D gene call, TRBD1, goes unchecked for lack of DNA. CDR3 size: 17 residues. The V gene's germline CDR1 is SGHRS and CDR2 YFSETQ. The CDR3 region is CASSWAGGAATNEKLFF.

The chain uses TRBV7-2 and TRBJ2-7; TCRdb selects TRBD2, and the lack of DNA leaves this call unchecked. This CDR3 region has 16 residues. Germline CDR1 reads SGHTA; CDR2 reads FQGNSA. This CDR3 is CASSAPGQAYSYEQYF.

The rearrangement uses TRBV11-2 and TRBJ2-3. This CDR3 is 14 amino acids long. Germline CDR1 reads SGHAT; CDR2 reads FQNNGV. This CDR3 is CASSPDTSSDTQYF.